What follows are 11 T cell receptor beta chains derived from one specimen sequenced in a study of blood T cell repertoires in COVID-19. TCRdb's table, derived via immunoSEQ multiplex PCR, lists solely in-frame clones and lacks some. The sample carries 380,000 or so clones, around 84% recorded once. The sample taken for sequencing was peripheral blood. These receptors came from a human donor with acute or convalescent COVID-19. The donor label of this sample is uncertain.

V gene TRBV5-1 combines with J gene TRBJ2-1; D unclear. Per the germline V gene, CDR1 is SGHRS and CDR2 is YFSETQ. V lost 0 bases and J lost 7, with 11 bases in between. The CDR3 totals 14 residues. The CDR3 region is CASSLVNERNEQFF. The DNA of the CDR3 is TGCGCCAGCAGCTTGGTAAATGAGAGGAATGAGCAGTTCTTC.

The chain carries TRBV3-1 (or the pseudogene TRBV3-2) and TRBJ1-1; no clear D gene. This CDR3 region has 14 residues. V lost 4 bases and J 0 bases, leaving 9 bases between the germline ends. Germline CDR1 LGHDT, CDR2 YNNKEL (reference sequence). The CDR3 protein is CASSRRNMNTEAFF. The CDR3 nucleotides are TGTGCCAGCAGCCGCAGGAATATGAACACTGAAGCTTTCTTT.

This clone has only one observation. The same CDR3 also results from other DNA sequences found in this sample. This chain links TRBV5-1 with TRBJ1-2; 8 nucleotides agree with TRBD1. Per germline, CDR1 SGHRS and CDR2 YFSETQ. The CDR3 is 12 amino acids. With 4 bases clipped from V and 7 bases from J, the junction kept 3 bases outside the gene matches. DNA of the CDR3: TGCGCCAGCAGCCCCGGACAGGGTGGCTACACCTTC. Residues: CASSPGQGGYTF.

J is TRBJ1-1 and V is TRBV12-5; a weak D match, TRBD1 (6 bases). Germline CDR1 LGHNT, CDR2 FRNRAP. The length of the CDR3 is 12 residues. V lost 6 bases to trimming and J lost 8 bases, with 13 bases between them. CDR3 amino acids: CASGQSTGEAFF. In DNA form, the CDR3 reads TGTGCTAGTGGCCAAAGCACAGGGGAAGCTTTCTTT.

The V call is TRBV2, the J call TRBJ2-5, with TRBD1 as a possible D gene (6 bases). V was clipped by 6 bases and J by 5 bases, with 19 bases between them. From germline, CDR1 is SNHLY and CDR2 FYNNEI. The CDR3 runs to 15 residues. The CDR3: CASSEEQGLRETQYF. In nucleotides, the CDR3 is TGTGCCAGCAGCGAGGAACAGGGCCTTCGGGAGACCCAGTACTTC.

The CDR3 DNA is TGTGCCAGCAGCTTACGCCAGACAGATACGCAGTATTTT. Its protein is CASSLRQTDTQYF. The gene calls are TRBV7-2 and TRBJ2-3; no clear D. The germline V gene has CDR1 SGHTA and CDR2 FQGNSA. V was trimmed by 2 bases and J by 3 bases, leaving 6 bases between them. The CDR3 is made up of 13 amino acids.

This clone was observed a few times. V and J are TRBV19 and TRBJ2-2; D possibly corresponds to TRBD2 (5 bases). Germline-derived CDR1 and CDR2 are LNHDA and SQIVND (reference sequence). The CDR3 is made up of 17 amino acids. V shed 0 bases and J shed 1 base, with 12 bases lying between them. Here the CDR3 reads CASSIDRPRGNTGELFF. The DNA of the CDR3 is TGTGCCAGTAGTATAGATCGCCCCCGGGGGAACACCGGGGAGCTGTTTTTT. The complete variable domain, with remaining parts taken from reference TRBV19 and TRBJ2-2, reads DGGITQSPKYLFRKEGQNVTLSCEQNLNHDAMYWYRQDPGQGLRLIYYSQIVNDFQKGDIAEGYSVSREKKESFPLTVTSAQKNPTAFYLCASSIDRPRGNTGELFFGEGSRLTVL.

The chain links TRBV29-1 to TRBJ1-1, with TRBD1 matching over 11 bases. V was pared by 5 bases and J by 4 bases, with 6 bases of the junction left unmatched. This CDR3 is built from 14 residues. CDR1 is SQVTM, CDR2 ANQGSEA, per germline. Here the CDR3 reads CSVSRGTGGTEAFF. CDR3 nucleotides: TGCAGCGTTTCCCGTGGGACAGGGGGCACTGAAGCTTTCTTT.

J is TRBJ2-1 and V is TRBV19, with TRBD2 as a possible D gene (6 bases). Trimming took off 5 bases at V and 9 bases at J, with 8 bases between the two ends. Germline V gene data show CDR1 as LNHDA and CDR2 as SQIVND (reference sequence). CDR3 length: 11 residues. Written as DNA, the CDR3 is TGTGCCAGTAGTGCGGGACCTGAGCAGTTCTTC. Amino acids: CASSAGPEQFF.

The rearrangement uses TRBV11-2 and TRBJ2-1, with 16 positions matching TRBD2. Per germline, CDR1 SGHAT and CDR2 FQNNGV. The J segment lost 10 bases and the V segment lost 1 base, leaving 4 bases of the junction unmatched. There are 16 residues in the CDR3. This CDR3 reads CASSLVPGLAGGEQFF. The DNA of the CDR3 is TGTGCCAGCAGCTTAGTTCCGGGACTAGCGGGAGGGGAGCAGTTCTTC.

The chain is built from TRBV5-5 and TRBJ1-5; the D gene is possibly TRBD1 (5 bases). The CDR3 consists of 15 residues. Looked up from germline, CDR1 is SGHKS and CDR2 is YYEKEE (reference sequence). V was clipped by 0 bases and J by 0 bases, with 7 bases between them. The CDR3 protein is CASSLGGTSNQPQHF. The CDR3 nucleotides read TGTGCCAGCAGCTTGGGGGGCACTAGCAATCAGCCCCAGCATTTT.